These 19 T cell receptor beta chains came from one sample sequenced in a study of CD8 T cells in Susac syndrome. After extraction with the RNeasy kit, about 0.45 to 1 ug of the RNA was reverse transcribed using random hexamers. Using its own MiXCR run on the immunoSEQ multiplex PCR reads, TCRdb lists one record per CDR3 protein. The sample comprises 130,000 to 150,000 distinct CDR3 sequences, approximately 93% of which are singletons, and over 0.07% rests with the top ten. The sample comprised CD4+ T cells from PBMCs. Source of these receptors: a human donor in good health.

The J gene is TRBJ1-1, the V gene TRBV10-3; D is perhaps TRBD1 (5 bases). The V and J ends lost 4 bases and 4 bases respectively, with 13 bases between them. The CDR3 consists of 14 residues. CDR1 and CDR2 (germline): ENHRY, SYGVKD. This CDR3 is CAISVLQGGTEAFF. The CDR3 bases are TGTGCCATCAGTGTCCTCCAGGGTGGCACTGAAGCTTTCTTT.

The chain links TRBV12-3 or TRBV12-4 to TRBJ1-5; the D is unclear. Deletions cut 7 bases from V and 4 bases from J, with 8 bases between. The CDR3 runs 12 residues. This CDR3 reads CASNLGNQPQHF. The CDR3 coding sequence is TGTGCCAGCAACTTAGGGAATCAGCCCCAGCATTTT.

A few counts support this clonotype. The chain links TRBV6-1 to TRBJ2-4, with unresolved D. Germline CDR1 MNHNS, CDR2 SASEGT. The CDR3 length is 12 residues. Trimming took off 1 base at V and 4 bases at J, with 2 bases between the two ends. CDR3 in amino acids: CASSEGKNIQYF. For the CDR3, the DNA is TGTGCCAGCAGTGAAGGGAAAAACATTCAGTACTTC.

Comment on this clonotype: The junction and the germline gene differ at one end; a read error may be behind it. The chain is built from TRBV9 and TRBJ2-3; the D is unclear. CDR1 SGDLS and CDR2 YYNGEE come from the germline V gene. CDR3 length: 11 residues. The DNA for the CDR3 is TGTGCCGGCAGCTCACGTGATACGCAGTATTTT. Amino acids: CAGSSRDTQYF.

The chain recombines TRBV5-1 with TRBJ1-1; 7 bases map to TRBD1. The CDR3 totals 14 residues. Germline V gives CDR1 SGHRS, CDR2 YFSETQ. V lost 5 bases and J lost 5; bases outside the gene matches: 9. This CDR3 reads CASSSFQGETEAFF. CDR3 nucleotide sequence: TGCGCCAGCAGTTCCTTCCAGGGGGAAACTGAAGCTTTCTTT.

The rearrangement joins TRBV27 to TRBJ2-7; 11 nucleotides agree with TRBD2. V lost 4 bases, J lost 4 bases, and 6 bases stayed unmatched. The CDR3 contains 15 residues. CDR1 MNHEY and CDR2 SMNVEV come from the germline V gene (reference sequence). In DNA, the CDR3 is TGTGCCAGCAGTTCCCCCGGGACTAGCGGTTACGAGCAGTACTTC. Translating gives CASSSPGTSGYEQYF.

The genes are TRBV24-1 and TRBJ2-1, with 10 nucleotides matching TRBD2. The V segment lost 6 bases and the J segment 10 bases; nucleotides outside the gene matches: 8. This CDR3 region has 14 residues. Germline assignment: CDR1 KGHDR and CDR2 SFDVKD. DNA of the CDR3: TGTGCCACCAGTTCCAGCGGGAGGGCCGGGGAGCAGTTCTTC. It specifies CATSSSGRAGEQFF.

This sequence joins TRBV11-2 and TRBJ2-6; D remains unclear. Germline V lookup: CDR1 SGHAT, CDR2 FQNNGV. V lost 0 bases to trimming and J lost 2 bases, with 2 bases between them. The CDR3 totals 14 residues. CDR3 sequence (DNA): TGTGCCAGCAGCTTAGAGGCTGGGGCCAACGTCCTGACTTTC. The encoded protein is CASSLEAGANVLTF.

The chain recombines TRBV2 with TRBJ1-1, with 11 bases matching TRBD1. The CDR3 contains 17 residues. Germline CDR1 is SNHLY and CDR2 is FYNNEI. After removal of 2 bases from V and 1 base from J, the junction contained 6 bases not matched to a gene. The CDR3 DNA sequence: TGTGCCAGCAGTGAAAGAGGGACAGGGGGTAGGAACACTGAAGCTTTCTTT. Translated, it gives CASSERGTGGRNTEAFF.

The chain recombines TRBV29-1 with TRBJ2-7; no clear D. The CDR3 totals 13 residues. Germline V gene lookup returns CDR1 SQVTM and CDR2 ANQGSEA. The CDR3 here is CSVQGRVSYEQYF. CDR3 in DNA: TGCAGTGTCCAAGGGCGCGTTTCCTACGAGCAGTACTTC.

The CDR3 loop reads CASSTQGHTEAFF. The CDR3 DNA reads TGCGCCAGCAGTACCCAGGGTCACACTGAAGCTTTCTTT. This rearrangement joins TRBV5-1 to TRBJ1-1, with D possibly TRBD1 on 5 matching bases. The CDR3 has 13 residues. The V end lost 5 bases, the J end lost 3 bases, and 11 bases lay between the germline ends. CDR1 SGHRS and CDR2 YFSETQ come from the germline V gene.

V gene TRBV27 combines with J gene TRBJ2-7, with a possible D match to TRBD2 (5 bases). There are 14 residues in the CDR3. V lost 6 bases, J lost 1 base, and 13 bases lay in between. Germline V CDR1 and CDR2: MNHEY, SMNVEV (reference sequence). The CDR3 protein is CASRRGKASYEQYF. As DNA, the CDR3 is TGTGCCAGCAGGCGAGGGAAGGCTTCCTACGAGCAGTACTTC.

The chain couples TRBV11-1 to TRBJ1-2, with TRBD1 as a possible D gene (5 bases). Germline CDR1 SGHAT, CDR2 FQDESV (reference sequence). V lost 4 bases and J lost 7, with 13 bases in between. CDR3 length: 13 residues. The CDR3 DNA follows: TGTGCCAGCAGCTCTACGGCTCAGGGTGGCTACACCTTC. Translation: CASSSTAQGGYTF.

The chain links TRBV12-3 or TRBV12-4 to TRBJ1-4; 7 nucleotides align to TRBD1. The ends lost 6 bases at V and 7 bases at J; junction bases unmatched: 8. The CDR3 sequence is 14 residues long. This CDR3 reads CASRKTGEAEKLFF. The CDR3, as DNA: TGTGCCAGCAGAAAAACAGGGGAGGCTGAAAAACTGTTTTTT.

CDR3 DNA: TGTGCCAGCAGCTTAAGTACGGGGGATGAGCAGTTCTTC. This sequence encodes CASSLSTGDEQFF. The rearrangement uses TRBV7-3 and TRBJ2-1, with a tentative D call TRBD2 (6 bases). The V end was cut by 1 base, the J end by 8 bases, with 9 bases between. The CDR3 runs to 13 residues. Germline values: CDR1 SGHTA, CDR2 FQGTGA.

The rearrangement joins TRBV4-1 to TRBJ2-7, with 8 nucleotides matching TRBD2. This CDR3 comprises 17 residues. CDR1 is MGHRA, CDR2 YSYEKL, per germline. Losses at the gene ends were 2 bases for V and 7 bases for J; bases not matched to a gene: 16. CDR3 DNA sequence: TGCGCCAGCAGCCAACAGCCGGGGGCGGGAGGTCTCGTAGAGCAGTACTTC. Translating gives CASSQQPGAGGLVEQYF.

This sequence joins TRBV5-4 and TRBJ2-5; possible D gene TRBD1, 7 bases. Germline-derived CDR1 and CDR2 are SGHNT and YYREEE (reference sequence). Trimming pared 4 bases from V and 4 bases from J, leaving 14 bases between. The CDR3 has 14 residues. This chain's CDR3 is CASSPQGGLETQYF. Written as DNA, the CDR3 is TGTGCCAGCAGCCCCCAGGGGGGACTAGAGACCCAGTACTTC.

This rearrangement joins TRBV27 to TRBJ2-7, with 13 bases identical to TRBD2. Germline-derived CDR1 and CDR2 are MNHEY and SMNVEV (reference sequence). With V trimmed by 5 bases and J by 8 bases, 9 bases remained unmatched. This CDR3 comprises 15 residues. CDR3 residues: CASSVELAGGIKQYF. For the CDR3, the DNA is TGTGCCAGCAGTGTCGAACTAGCGGGAGGGATAAAGCAGTACTTC.

The chain couples TRBV30 to TRBJ1-3; 9 nucleotides line up with TRBD1. The germline gives CDR1 GTSNPN, CDR2 SVGIG (reference sequence). The CDR3 runs to 17 residues. The junction had 8 bases not matched to a gene; V was cut back by 1 base and J by 1 base. The CDR3 sequence is CAWSEGQGFRSGNTIYF. The CDR3 nucleotides read TGTGCCTGGAGTGAGGGACAGGGCTTTCGATCTGGAAACACCATATATTTT.